This T cell receptor beta chain was sequenced in a study of cytomegalovirus exposure and HLA in healthy donors. General study results and limits: Later, an analysis showed that TCR beta chains associated with HLA were more clonally expanded than others that were equally common.

There are 14 residues in the CDR3. Germline V lookup: CDR1 MNHNS, CDR2 SASEGT. The junction had 7 bases not matched to a gene; V was cut back by 6 bases and J by 7 bases. Primers: 60 Vbeta forward and 13 Jbeta reverse. Here immunoSEQ multiplex PCR was the method, and the copy in TCRdb shows in-frame clones only, minus some. The data contain approximately 180,000 clones, more than 75% of them singletons. As regards this clone: Its antigen is unidentified.

This TCR was sampled from a woman aged 50 to 60 in good health and CMV-seronegative. The sequenced material came from PBMCs. The chain has TRBV6-1 and TRBJ2-1; 9 bases align to TRBD1. CDR3 residues: CASRAGTGQNEQFF. In nucleotides, the CDR3 is TGTGCCAGCAGAGCCGGGACAGGGCAAAATGAGCAGTTCTTC.